Below, 12 T cell receptor beta chains from the same sample are listed, as sequenced in a study of blood T cell repertoires in COVID-19. Sequencing was performed with immunoSEQ multiplex PCR; in TCRdb, only in-frame clones are kept and a portion is missing. The sample consists of 130,000 or so clones, around four fifths of them appearing once. The sequenced material came from PBMCs or T cells enriched from blood (not recorded which). These receptors originate from a woman between 50 and 59 years old with acute COVID-19.

The V call is TRBV3-1 (or the pseudogene TRBV3-2), the J call TRBJ2-7, with a weak D call TRBD2 (5 bases). The CDR3 has 15 residues. V shed 3 bases and J shed 4 bases, with 16 bases lying between them. The germline V gene encodes CDR1 LGHDT and CDR2 YNNKEL (reference sequence). The CDR3: CASSHRPGNLYEQYF. CDR3 DNA sequence: TGTGCCAGCAGCCATCGTCCGGGAAATCTTTACGAGCAGTACTTC.

The chain employs TRBV3-1 (or the pseudogene TRBV3-2) and TRBJ1-4; 9 nucleotides line up with TRBD1. Losses at the gene ends were 2 bases for V and 8 bases for J; bases not matched to a gene: 6. CDR1 is LGHDT and CDR2 is YNNKEL in the germline V gene (reference sequence). The CDR3 contains 15 residues. The CDR3 loop is CASSQTGQGNEKLFF. CDR3 DNA sequence: TGTGCCAGCAGCCAAACCGGACAGGGGAACGAAAAACTGTTTTTT.

V gene TRBV5-4 combines with J gene TRBJ1-2; no clear D gene. Germline assignment: CDR1 SGHNT and CDR2 YYREEE (reference sequence). The germline V and J ends were trimmed by 2 bases and 7 bases, with 9 bases remaining between them. CDR3 length: 12 amino acids. CDR3 amino acids: CASSFPEGGYTF. DNA for the CDR3: TGTGCCAGCAGCTTTCCCGAGGGTGGCTACACCTTC. The whole variable domain, remainder taken from reference TRBV5-4 and TRBJ1-2, is ETGVTQSPTHLIKTRGQQVTLRCSSQSGHNTVSWYQQALGQGPQFIFQYYREEENGRGNFPPRFSGLQFPNYSSELNVNALELDDSALYLCASSFPEGGYTFGSGTRLTVV.

This clone has a single count. The chain carries TRBV4-1 and TRBJ2-7; D unresolved. The germline gives CDR1 MGHRA, CDR2 YSYEKL. The CDR3 has 13 amino acids. V was pared by 0 bases and J by 3 bases, with 6 bases between. CDR3 sequence: CASSQDHGYEQYF. CDR3 coding DNA: TGCGCCAGCAGCCAAGATCACGGCTACGAGCAGTACTTC.

Turning to this clone: Compared with germline, one end of the junction differs, possibly owing to a read error. The chain is built from TRBV15 and TRBJ2-7, with 7 positions matching TRBD1. Germline V lookup: CDR1 LNHNV, CDR2 YYDKDF (reference sequence). The CDR3 is 12 amino acids. CDR3 bases: TGTGCCACCAGCAGAGATTGGGACAGACTCGTCTTC. Translation: CATSRDWDRLVF.

The V call is TRBV21-1, the J call TRBJ2-7; whether TRBD2, the table's D call, matches the DNA was not checked. TRBV21-1 is designated a pseudogene. CDR3 length equals 15 residues. CDR3 loop: CARDTGTSAFYEQYF. The CDR3, as DNA: TGTGCCAGGGATACCGGGACTAGCGCATTCTACGAGCAGTACTTC.

The chain employs TRBV3-1 (or the pseudogene TRBV3-2) and TRBJ2-1, with 8 bases that match TRBD1. CDR1 and CDR2 (germline): LGHDT, YNNKEL (reference sequence). The V segment lost 2 bases and the J segment 16 bases; nucleotides outside the gene matches: 13. CDR3 length: 14 residues. CDR3 protein: CASSQSIAADREFF. The CDR3 DNA sequence: TGTGCCAGCAGCCAATCTATCGCGGCGGACAGGGAATTCTTC.

This clone was picked up a small number of times. This chain uses TRBV19 with TRBJ1-2; D is perhaps TRBD1 (5 bases). With 3 bases removed from V and 3 bases from J, the gap between germline ends came to 14 bases. The CDR3 runs 15 residues. CDR1 is LNHDA and CDR2 is SQIVND in the germline V gene (reference sequence). CDR3 loop: CASSIQGSNDYGYTF. The CDR3 coding sequence is TGTGCCAGTAGTATCCAGGGATCTAACGACTATGGCTACACCTTC.

This sequence joins TRBV5-8 and TRBJ1-2; D might be TRBD1 (6 bases). Germline CDR1 reads SGHTS; CDR2 reads YDEGEE. V was cut by 5 bases and J by 8 bases, with 13 bases left in between. This CDR3 spans 12 amino acids. The chain's CDR3 is CASSKQGQGYTF. CDR3 coding DNA: TGTGCCAGCAGTAAACAGGGACAAGGCTACACCTTC.

V is TRBV2 and J is TRBJ2-7; tentative D call: TRBD2 (5 bases). Looked up from germline, CDR1 is SNHLY and CDR2 is FYNNEI. The CDR3 extends over 14 amino acids. V lost 4 bases to trimming and J lost 2 bases, with 12 bases between them. This chain's CDR3 is CASSVGEPTYEQYF. The CDR3 DNA reads TGTGCCAGCAGTGTTGGGGAGCCCACCTACGAGCAGTACTTC.

The rearrangement joins TRBV7-3 to TRBJ1-2; the D is unclear. Trimming stripped 4 bases from V and 8 bases from J, with 17 bases between. Germline V lookup: CDR1 SGHTA, CDR2 FQGTGA. The CDR3 is 14 amino acids. Written as DNA, the CDR3 is TGTGCCAGCAGCTCCACCGCGGGCGGGTTAGGCTACACCTTC. As protein: CASSSTAGGLGYTF.

The sample holds one count of this clone. An end of the junction differs from the germline gene, which may be a read error. The rearrangement uses TRBV11-3 and TRBJ2-1, with 9 nucleotides matching TRBD2. The germline V gene encodes CDR1 SGHNT and CDR2 YENEEA. The CDR3 sequence is 12 residues long. The CDR3 region has the DNA TGTGCCAGCAGTTTAGCGGGAGTGGGACAGTTCTTC. Translation gives CASSLAGVGQFF.